The 19 T cell receptor beta chains below were found in one sample sequenced in a study of control samples from healthy donors and cancer patients. Profiled with immunoSEQ multiplex PCR; TCRdb holds only in-frame clones, not every one. There are about 270,000 clones in the sample; about 80% occur only once, and roughly 14% lies in the top ten. Sequencing was performed on PBMCs. Every receptor here comes from a woman aged 60-75 years with lung cancer.

The chain joins TRBV5-8 to TRBJ2-2; 8 bases map to TRBD1. The germline V gene encodes CDR1 SGHTS and CDR2 YDEGEE. V was clipped by 2 bases and J by 3 bases; unmatched bases: 3. The CDR3 has 15 amino acids. The CDR3 DNA sequence: TGTGCCAGCAGCTTAGGACAGGGTTACACCGGGGAGCTGTTTTTT. It yields the protein CASSLGQGYTGELFF.

This chain joins TRBV25-1 and TRBJ2-2, with D perhaps TRBD2 (5 bases). Germline CDR1 reads MGHDK; CDR2 reads SYGVNS. There are 14 residues in the CDR3. V was pared by 3 bases and J by 3 bases, with 8 bases between. The CDR3 spells CASSDRGYTGELFF. CDR3 nucleotide sequence: TGTGCCAGCAGTGACCGGGGTTACACCGGGGAGCTGTTTTTT.

V usage is TRBV9 and J usage is TRBJ2-3; TRBD2 matches at 8 bases. Germline CDR1 reads SGDLS; CDR2 reads YYNGEE. This CDR3 has 17 amino acids. Losses at the gene ends were 6 bases for V and 7 bases for J; bases not matched to a gene: 19. CDR3 coding DNA: TGTGCCAGCACCCCAGCAGGGAGCGGGGGCTTATGGAATACGCAGTATTTT. This encodes CASTPAGSGGLWNTQYF. Based on the CDR3 plus reference TRBV9 and TRBJ2-3, the full variable domain is DSGVTQTPKHLITATGQRVTLRCSPRSGDLSVYWYQQSLDQGLQFLIQYYNGEERAKGNILERFSAQQFPDLHSELNLSSLELGDSALYFCASTPAGSGGLWNTQYFGPGTRLTVL.

This chain links TRBV2 with TRBJ1-1; D call uncertain. CDR3 length: 12 amino acids. Germline V gene data show CDR1 as SNHLY and CDR2 as FYNNEI. Trimming cost V 2 bases and J 4 bases, with 5 bases left between them. The CDR3, as DNA: TGTGCCAGCAGTGAACAGAGCACTGAAGCTTTCTTT. It specifies CASSEQSTEAFF.

The CDR3 nucleotides read TGTGCCAGCAGTTCAGAGACAGTGAACACCGGGGAGCTGTTTTTT. Its protein is CASSSETVNTGELFF. This rearrangement joins TRBV2 to TRBJ2-2; D might be TRBD1 (5 bases). In germline, CDR1 is SNHLY, CDR2 FYNNEI. Trimming took off 5 bases at V and 1 base at J, with 11 bases between the two ends. The CDR3 has 15 amino acids.

The chain recombines TRBV5-1 with TRBJ1-5, with 7 nucleotides matching TRBD1. The CDR3 consists of 15 residues. The trim removed 2 bases at V and 7 bases at J, leaving 9 bases unmatched. The germline CDR1 and CDR2 sequences are SGHRS and YFSETQ. CDR3 in DNA: TGCGCCAGCAGCTTAGAGGGGGCATCCAAACAGCCCCAGCATTTT. It translates to CASSLEGASKQPQHF.

The chain is built from TRBV3-1 (or the pseudogene TRBV3-2) and TRBJ2-1, with TRBD2 matching 11 bases. The germline V gene encodes CDR1 LGHDT and CDR2 YNNKEL (reference sequence). The CDR3 has 16 amino acids. V shed 0 bases and J 4 bases; nucleotides not matched to a gene: 2. The DNA of the CDR3 is TGTGCCAGCAGCCAAGATTCTAGCGGGGGGTACAATGAGCAGTTCTTC. Amino acids: CASSQDSSGGYNEQFF.

The V and J genes are TRBV7-3 and TRBJ1-6; TRBD1 matches 9 bases. Per the germline V gene, CDR1 is SGHTA and CDR2 is FQGTGA. The CDR3 length is 13 residues. V lost 5 bases to trimming and J lost 9 bases; unmatched junction nucleotides: 2. The CDR3 loop reads CASSGTGLSPLHF. The DNA for the CDR3 is TGTGCCAGCAGCGGGACAGGGCTTTCACCCCTCCACTTT.

This chain connects TRBV15 to TRBJ2-1; 7 bases line up with TRBD2. Trimming at V came to 8 bases and at J to 4 bases, leaving 8 bases not matched to a gene. The germline V gene has CDR1 LNHNV and CDR2 YYDKDF (reference sequence). The CDR3 totals 14 residues. CDR3 sequence reads: CATLGGLEYNEQFF. For the CDR3, the DNA is TGTGCCACCTTGGGCGGACTAGAGTACAATGAGCAGTTCTTC.

V and J are TRBV6-1 and TRBJ2-3; tentatively, D is TRBD2 (5 bases). Trimming removed 1 base at V and 6 bases at J, with 5 bases between. CDR3 length: 12 amino acids. Germline loops: CDR1 MNHNS, CDR2 SASEGT. CDR3 DNA: TGTGCCAGCAGTGAAGGGACTGATACGCAGTATTTT. Protein: CASSEGTDTQYF.

The table lists this clone with a count of one. The chain couples TRBV21-1 to TRBJ1-1. TRBV21-1 is given as a pseudogene. CDR3 length: 16 amino acids. In nucleotides, the CDR3 is TGTGCCAGCAGCCTAACTCTAGGGGGGCGTTGGACTGAAGCTTTCTTT. Translating it yields CASSLTLGGRWTEAFF.

The chain employs TRBV3-1 (or the pseudogene TRBV3-2) and TRBJ1-2; D is possibly TRBD1 (5 bases). V was cut by 0 bases and J by 8 bases, with 13 bases left in between. Germline CDR1 is LGHDT and CDR2 is YNNKEL (reference sequence). The length of the CDR3 is 14 residues. CDR3 in amino acids: CASSQDTTGGGYTF. CDR3 bases: TGTGCCAGCAGCCAAGACACAACAGGTGGAGGCTACACCTTC.

The chain uses TRBV7-3 and TRBJ1-1, with D possibly TRBD1 on 5 matching bases. From germline, CDR1 is SGHTA and CDR2 FQGTGA. The CDR3 loop spans 13 amino acids. V gave up 4 bases and J gave up 5 bases, with 11 bases separating them. The CDR3 DNA reads as TGTGCCAGCAGCTGGGGGGTAAGGACTGAAGCTTTCTTT. Amino acid sequence: CASSWGVRTEAFF.

The CDR3 sequence: CASRTEAKNIQYF. CDR3 nucleotides: TGTGCCAGCAGGACAGAAGCCAAAAACATTCAGTACTTC. The chain couples TRBV2 to TRBJ2-4; possible D gene TRBD1, 5 bases. In germline, CDR1 is SNHLY, CDR2 FYNNEI. This CDR3 has 13 amino acids. The V end was cut by 6 bases, the J end by 0 bases, with 6 bases between.

CDR3 coding DNA: TGTGCCTGGGCGGGGGGAAACAATCAGCCCCAGCATTTT. Amino acids: CAWAGGNNQPQHF. The gene calls are TRBV30 and TRBJ1-5, with D maybe TRBD1 (5 bases). Germline CDR1 reads GTSNPN; CDR2 reads SVGIG (reference sequence). The CDR3 covers 13 residues. Trimming pared 5 bases from V and 3 bases from J, leaving 11 bases between.

The chain joins TRBV2 to TRBJ2-5; 15 bases are shared with TRBD2. The CDR3 runs to 20 residues. Germline V gene data show CDR1 as SNHLY and CDR2 as FYNNEI. Trimming cost V 4 bases and J 2 bases; bases outside gene matches: 14. CDR3: CASSALSWTSGGVIQETQYF. The CDR3 nucleotides are TGTGCCAGCAGTGCGCTTTCATGGACTAGCGGGGGGGTGATACAAGAGACCCAGTACTTC.

The rearrangement links TRBV6-5 to TRBJ1-5, with D hard to call. CDR3 length: 15 residues. Trimming took 0 bases from V and 8 from J, leaving 14 bases between them. Germline CDR1 and CDR2: MNHEY and SVGAGI. DNA of the CDR3: TGTGCCAGCAGTTACTCGATGGTCCCCGGGGAGCCCCAGCATTTT. Its translation is CASSYSMVPGEPQHF.

The chain couples TRBV12-3 or TRBV12-4 to TRBJ2-5; either TRBD1 or TRBD2 may fit D (5 bases each). Trimming took off 4 bases at V and 2 bases at J, with 8 bases between the two ends. CDR3 size: 13 residues. DNA of the CDR3: TGTGCCAGCAGTTCGGGGCAACAAGAGACCCAGTACTTC. It translates to CASSSGQQETQYF.

The genes are TRBV7-3 and TRBJ2-3; 12 bases align to TRBD2. Trimming at V came to 2 bases and at J to 2 bases, leaving 2 bases not matched to a gene. This CDR3 has 16 residues. Per germline, CDR1 SGHTA and CDR2 FQGTGA. The CDR3 region is CASSLGLAGYTDTQYF. In DNA, the CDR3 is TGTGCCAGCAGCTTAGGACTAGCGGGGTACACAGATACGCAGTATTTT. The full variable domain, completed using reference TRBV7-3 and TRBJ2-3, is GAGVSQTPSNKVTEKGKYVELRCDPISGHTALYWYRQSLGQGPEFLIYFQGTGAADDSGLPNDRFFAVRPEGSVSTLKIQRTERGDSAVYLCASSLGLAGYTDTQYFGPGTRLTVL.